The entry below describes one T cell receptor (beta chain). Its antigen is unidentified. The protocol was immunoSEQ multiplex PCR, while the TCRdb copy is restricted to in-frame clones and leaves out a portion. The sample includes about 640,000 clones, 72% of them seen just once. This sample is drawn from a study of shared clonotypes between healthy human individuals. Overall study: Donors consisted of a couple of women and a few men between 18 and 49.

Recent acute infections and vaccinations were absent in the healthy HIV-negative adult donors. Naive CD45RA+ and memory CD45RA-negative subsets were split from CD4+ cells. Findings and limits, study-wide: Clonotype sharing across a handful of donors was observed for around 5% of naive CD4 clonotypes.

This TCR was sampled from a woman aged 25 to 39 in good health. The sequencing input was memory CD4+ T cells sorted from blood. As to subset: CD45RA-negative fraction.

The CDR3 bases are TGTGCCAGTAGTGGGAAAAAGCGGACCTATGAAAAACTGTTTTTT. This codes for CASSGKKRTYEKLFF. The chain joins TRBV19 to TRBJ1-4, with D unclear. V was shortened by 5 bases and J by 6 bases, with 16 bases between the two germline ends. The CDR3 is 15 residues long. Germline CDR1 is LNHDA and CDR2 is SQIVND (reference sequence).